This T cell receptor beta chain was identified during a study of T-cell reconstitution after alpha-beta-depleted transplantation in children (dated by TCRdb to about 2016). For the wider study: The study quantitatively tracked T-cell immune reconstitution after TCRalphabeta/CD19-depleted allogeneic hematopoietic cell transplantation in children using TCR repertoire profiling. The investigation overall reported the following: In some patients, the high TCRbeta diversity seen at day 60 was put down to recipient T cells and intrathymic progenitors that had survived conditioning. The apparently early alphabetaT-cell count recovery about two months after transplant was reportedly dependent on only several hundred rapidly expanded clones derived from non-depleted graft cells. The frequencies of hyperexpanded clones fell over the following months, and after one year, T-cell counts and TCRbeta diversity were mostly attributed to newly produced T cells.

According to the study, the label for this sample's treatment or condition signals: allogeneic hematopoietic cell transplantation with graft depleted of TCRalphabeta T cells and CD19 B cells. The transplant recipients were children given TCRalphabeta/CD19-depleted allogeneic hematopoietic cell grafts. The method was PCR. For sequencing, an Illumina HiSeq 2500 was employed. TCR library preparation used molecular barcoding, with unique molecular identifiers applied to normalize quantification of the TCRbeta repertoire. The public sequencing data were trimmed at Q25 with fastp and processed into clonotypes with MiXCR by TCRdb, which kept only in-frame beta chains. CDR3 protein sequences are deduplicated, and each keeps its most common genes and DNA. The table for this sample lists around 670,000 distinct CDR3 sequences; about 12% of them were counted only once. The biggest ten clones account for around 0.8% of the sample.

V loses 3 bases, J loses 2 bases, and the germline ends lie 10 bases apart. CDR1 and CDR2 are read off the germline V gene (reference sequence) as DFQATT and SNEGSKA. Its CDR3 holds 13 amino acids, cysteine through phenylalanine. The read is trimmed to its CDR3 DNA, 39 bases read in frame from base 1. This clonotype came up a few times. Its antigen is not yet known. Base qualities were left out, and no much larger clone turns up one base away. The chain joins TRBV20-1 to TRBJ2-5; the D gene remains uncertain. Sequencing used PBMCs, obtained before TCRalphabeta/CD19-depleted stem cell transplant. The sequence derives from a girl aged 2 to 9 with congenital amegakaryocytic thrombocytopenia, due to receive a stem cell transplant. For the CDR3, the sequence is CSARLELQETQYF. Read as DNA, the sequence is TGCAGTGCTAGGCTGGAGCTACAAGAGACCCAGTACTTC.